One and the same sample provided the 27 T cell receptor beta chains below, sequenced in a study of blood T cell repertoires in COVID-19. TCRdb's copy holds only in-frame clones and misses some; the assay was immunoSEQ multiplex PCR. Among over 350,000 clones listed, 85% to 90% were seen once. The sequenced sample was PBMCs or T cells enriched from blood (not recorded which). These receptors all come from a woman aged 50 to 60 who had recovered from COVID-19.

V and J are TRBV7-9 and TRBJ1-1, with D possibly TRBD1 on 6 matching bases. Germline V gives CDR1 SEHNR, CDR2 FQNEAQ (reference sequence). The ends were cut back, 5 bases at V and 6 bases at J, with 10 bases in the middle. This CDR3 spans 12 amino acids. The CDR3 protein is CASSRTEAEAFF. CDR3 nucleotide sequence: TGTGCCAGCAGCAGGACAGAGGCTGAAGCTTTCTTT.

This sequence joins TRBV4-1 and TRBJ2-1; D uncertain. The CDR3 covers 14 residues. Germline V gene data show CDR1 as MGHRA and CDR2 as YSYEKL. V gave up 1 base and J gave up 5 bases, with 9 bases separating them. CDR3 residues: CASSQVAENNEQFF. Written as DNA, the CDR3 is TGCGCCAGCAGCCAAGTAGCCGAAAACAATGAGCAGTTCTTC.

The V call is TRBV2, the J call TRBJ2-5; 11 bases agree with TRBD2. There are 17 residues in the CDR3. Germline V gene data show CDR1 as SNHLY and CDR2 as FYNNEI. The ends lost 5 bases at V and 2 bases at J; junction bases unmatched: 10. The CDR3 DNA reads TGTGCCAGCAGTCTCCCGCTAGCGGGGGGAAATCAAGAGACCCAGTACTTC. Encoded protein: CASSLPLAGGNQETQYF.

V gene TRBV23-1 combines with J gene TRBJ2-7, with D uncertain. TRBV23-1 is marked as an open reading frame, function uncertain. V was pared by 1 base and J by 0 bases, with 7 bases between. The CDR3 runs to 14 residues. The CDR3 reads CASSQFYSSYEQYF. The CDR3 DNA sequence: TGCGCCAGCAGTCAATTCTACAGCTCCTACGAGCAGTACTTC.

V usage is TRBV12-3 or TRBV12-4 and J usage is TRBJ1-1, with D tentatively TRBD1 (6 bases). V lost 5 bases and J 5 bases, leaving 12 bases between the germline ends. The CDR3 covers 13 residues. The CDR3 loop is CASSPTGFTEAFF. CDR3 nucleotide sequence: TGTGCCAGCAGTCCAACAGGGTTTACTGAAGCTTTCTTT.

This chain joins TRBV27 and TRBJ1-1; D ambiguous. Germline values: CDR1 MNHEY, CDR2 SMNVEV (reference sequence). This CDR3 is built from 12 residues. Deletions cut 3 bases from V and 4 bases from J, with 6 bases between. The chain's CDR3 is CASSFLGTEAFF. DNA of the CDR3: TGTGCCAGCAGTTTTCTCGGCACTGAAGCTTTCTTT.

V and J are TRBV28 and TRBJ1-2; D remains ambiguous. The CDR3 totals 11 residues. From germline, CDR1 is MDHEN and CDR2 SYDVKM. Trimming shortened V by 7 bases and J by 7 bases, and 10 bases separated the two germline ends. This CDR3 reads CASIGRRGYTF. The CDR3 region has the DNA TGTGCCAGCATTGGGAGGCGTGGCTACACCTTC.

The V and J genes are TRBV6-5 and TRBJ2-7, with 9 bases lining up with TRBD2. This CDR3 spans 15 amino acids. Germline-derived CDR1 and CDR2 are MNHEY and SVGAGI. V was clipped by 7 bases and J by 0 bases; unmatched bases: 7. This chain's CDR3 is CASTPSGVSSYEQYF. CDR3 DNA: TGTGCCAGCACCCCTAGCGGGGTTAGCTCCTACGAGCAGTACTTC.

This clone was counted only a few times. CDR3 DNA sequence: TGTGCCAGCAGCTTAATACAGGGAAACTCTGGAAACACCATATATTTT. Its protein product is CASSLIQGNSGNTIYF. The chain joins TRBV7-2 to TRBJ1-3, with D possibly matching TRBD1 (6 bases). Per germline, CDR1 SGHTA and CDR2 FQGNSA. The V and J ends lost 2 bases and 0 bases respectively, with 11 bases between them. This CDR3 is 16 amino acids long.

The genes are TRBV3-1 (or the pseudogene TRBV3-2) and TRBJ2-2; D remains ambiguous. Trimming took off 0 bases at V and 5 bases at J, with 7 bases between the two ends. The germline V gene encodes CDR1 LGHDT and CDR2 YNNKEL (reference sequence). The CDR3 extends over 14 amino acids. In DNA form, the CDR3 reads TGTGCCAGCAGCCAAGATCCCCGGACCGGGGAGCTGTTTTTT. Residues: CASSQDPRTGELFF.

The V call is TRBV29-1, the J call TRBJ2-2, with a weak D call TRBD2 (6 bases). V was cut by 4 bases and J by 4 bases, with 10 bases left in between. The germline gives CDR1 SQVTM, CDR2 ANQGSEA. The CDR3 has 13 amino acids. The CDR3, as DNA: TGCAGCGTTGTTGCGGGATTCACCGGGGAGCTGTTTTTT. Translation: CSVVAGFTGELFF.

This clone was found a few times. The V call is TRBV9, the J call TRBJ1-2; 9 nucleotides agree with TRBD1. Germline CDR1 SGDLS, CDR2 YYNGEE. V lost 0 bases and J lost 7; bases outside the gene matches: 4. The CDR3 loop spans 14 amino acids. CDR3 in amino acids: CASSVGGQGFGYTF. The CDR3 DNA sequence: TGTGCCAGCAGCGTAGGGGGACAGGGCTTTGGCTACACCTTC.

This chain uses TRBV12-5 with TRBJ2-2; 13 nucleotides agree with TRBD2. V was pared by 7 bases and J by 2 bases, with 10 bases of the junction left unmatched. Germline assignment: CDR1 LGHNT and CDR2 FRNRAP. The CDR3 is made up of 18 amino acids. CDR3 sequence: CASAAGLAGPLNTGELFF. The DNA of the CDR3 is TGTGCTAGTGCCGCGGGACTAGCGGGGCCTTTAAACACCGGGGAGCTGTTTTTT.

V is TRBV19 and J is TRBJ2-7, with 11 bases identical to TRBD2. V was clipped by 9 bases and J by 1 base; unmatched bases: 8. CDR3 length: 15 residues. Germline V gene sequence: CDR1 LNHDA, CDR2 SQIVND (reference sequence). In nucleotides, the CDR3 is TGTGCCAGCCGGCTAACTAGCGGGGGATCCTACGAGCAGTACTTC. Amino acid sequence: CASRLTSGGSYEQYF.

The CDR3 bases are TGCGCCAGCAGCCCCTTGGGGCCGCGGTCGATTGAAGAGACCCAGTACTTC. It encodes CASSPLGPRSIEETQYF. The rearrangement joins TRBV4-1 to TRBJ2-5; possible D gene TRBD1, 5 bases. Trimming took off 4 bases at V and 3 bases at J, with 21 bases between the two ends. The CDR3 extends over 17 amino acids. The germline gives CDR1 MGHRA, CDR2 YSYEKL.

This rearrangement joins TRBV7-9 to TRBJ2-3, with D maybe TRBD1 (5 bases). V lost 5 bases, J lost 2 bases, and 8 bases lay in between. Germline values: CDR1 SEHNR, CDR2 FQNEAQ (reference sequence). The CDR3 consists of 13 residues. Here the CDR3 DNA reads TGTGCCAGCAGCCCGACAGACACAGATACGCAGTATTTT. Translated, it gives CASSPTDTDTQYF.

The J gene is TRBJ2-3, the V gene TRBV11-2, with D hard to call. This CDR3 has 13 residues. Germline V gene data show CDR1 as SGHAT and CDR2 as FQNNGV. Between the trimmed V and J ends, which lost 1 base and 0 bases, there was a span of 2 bases. Written as DNA, the CDR3 is TGTGCCAGCAGCTTAGCAAGCACAGATACGCAGTATTTT. It codes for CASSLASTDTQYF.

This clone turned up a few times. The CDR3 DNA sequence: TGTGCCAGTCGACAGGGAGAATGGACTGAAGCTTTCTTT. Translation: CASRQGEWTEAFF. V usage is TRBV19 and J usage is TRBJ1-1, with TRBD1 identical over 7 bases. Germline V gene data show CDR1 as LNHDA and CDR2 as SQIVND (reference sequence). The trim removed 8 bases at V and 5 bases at J, leaving 8 bases unmatched. The CDR3 has 13 amino acids.

The table lists this clone with a few counts. The CDR3 coding sequence is TGTGCCAGTAGTATAGATTGGACAGGGTATGACACCAATGAAAAACTGTTTTTT. Protein sequence: CASSIDWTGYDTNEKLFF. The chain uses TRBV19 and TRBJ1-4; 8 bases are shared with TRBD1. J gave up 5 bases and V 0 bases, and 11 bases lay outside the gene matches. The CDR3 is made up of 18 amino acids. CDR1 is LNHDA and CDR2 is SQIVND in the germline V gene (reference sequence).

This chain joins TRBV18 and TRBJ1-5; the match to TRBD1 covers 9 bases. Germline CDR1 and CDR2: KGHSH and LQKENI. This CDR3 has 15 residues. V lost 6 bases to trimming and J lost 3 bases; unmatched junction nucleotides: 6. CDR3 region: CASSLTGGDNQPQHF. The CDR3 nucleotides are TGTGCCAGCTCGTTGACAGGGGGTGACAATCAGCCCCAGCATTTT.

V gene TRBV30 combines with J gene TRBJ2-2; possibly TRBD2 for D (6 bases). Trimming pared 5 bases from V and 5 bases from J, leaving 15 bases between. This CDR3 is built from 14 residues. Germline V lookup: CDR1 GTSNPN, CDR2 SVGIG (reference sequence). CDR3 protein: CAWSLTGLTGELFF. Here the CDR3 DNA reads TGTGCCTGGTCGCTGACGGGACTGACCGGGGAGCTGTTTTTT.

The V call is TRBV7-9, the J call TRBJ2-1; D ambiguous. CDR3 length: 13 residues. V lost 4 bases and J lost 10, with 14 bases in between. Germline-derived CDR1 and CDR2 are SEHNR and FQNEAQ (reference sequence). The CDR3 nucleotides read TGTGCCAGCAGCTCGACCCCTAACGGGGAGCAGTTCTTC. This codes for CASSSTPNGEQFF.

The V call is TRBV5-1, the J call TRBJ2-2; maybe TRBD2 (6 bases). Trimming removed 1 base at V and 0 bases at J, with 7 bases between. The CDR3 is 15 amino acids. CDR1 is SGHRS, CDR2 YFSETQ, per germline. The CDR3: CASSLRDSNTGELFF. The CDR3, as DNA: TGCGCCAGCAGCTTGAGGGACTCGAACACCGGGGAGCTGTTTTTT.

The V call is TRBV24-1, the J call TRBJ1-4, with 7 bases identical to TRBD1. Trimming at V came to 4 bases and at J to 5 bases, leaving 6 bases not matched to a gene. CDR1 and CDR2 from the germline V gene are KGHDR and SFDVKD. The CDR3 contains 15 residues. CDR3 sequence (DNA): TGTGCCACCAGTGACCGCCGGGACAGCAATGAAAAACTGTTTTTT. Its protein product is CATSDRRDSNEKLFF.

This rearrangement joins TRBV11-1 to TRBJ1-1; D is ambiguous. V was pared by 10 bases and J by 0 bases, with 15 bases between. Germline CDR1 SGHAT, CDR2 FQDESV (reference sequence). The CDR3 length is 14 residues. The DNA for the CDR3 is TGTGCCACCCAGGAGGACCGAATGAACACTGAAGCTTTCTTT. Amino acids: CATQEDRMNTEAFF. Together with reference TRBV11-1 and TRBJ1-1, the CDR3 gives the full variable domain: EAEVAQSPRYKITEKSQAVAFWCDPISGHATLYWYRQILGQGPELLVQFQDESVVDDSQLPKDRFSAERLKGVDSTLKIQPAELGDSAMYLCATQEDRMNTEAFFGQGTRLTVV.

The chain recombines TRBV12-3 or TRBV12-4 with TRBJ2-3; no definite D call. Trimming pared 2 bases from V and 6 bases from J, leaving 9 bases between. This CDR3 spans 13 amino acids. CDR3 region: CASSLYSPDTQYF. The CDR3 DNA follows: TGTGCCAGCAGTTTATACAGCCCCGATACGCAGTATTTT.

The rearrangement joins TRBV3-1 (or the pseudogene TRBV3-2) to TRBJ1-2; D is uncertain. CDR1 and CDR2 (germline): LGHDT, YNNKEL (reference sequence). Trimming pared 0 bases from V and 13 bases from J, leaving 9 bases between. CDR3 length: 11 amino acids. The CDR3 DNA sequence: TGTGCCAGCAGCCAAGAGATGGCCCCCACCTTC. This sequence encodes CASSQEMAPTF.